This TCR beta chain was sequenced during a study of blood T cell repertoires in COVID-19. Looking at the study overall: Sources were T cells, B-cell-depleted T cells, or PBMCs; the material itself was cDNA or gDNA.

CDR1 and CDR2 (germline): SGHTS, YDEGEE. V was pared by 4 bases and J by 8 bases, with 6 bases between. The CDR3 runs to 10 residues. In the original workflow: Estimation of nucleated cell counts relied on the amplification of reference gene primers. Assay: immunoSEQ multiplex PCR; the TCRdb copy retains only in-frame clones and omits some. The V and J calls and clone size are taken from that table; D and trimming were inferred from the DNA. The repertoire includes more than 70,000 clones, approximately 86% of them detected once, and 4.5% to 5.5% sits in the top ten. Sequencing was performed on peripheral blood. This chain joins TRBV5-8 and TRBJ1-1; possible D gene TRBD1, 5 bases. The clonotype was recovered from a man aged 50 to 59 with active or convalescent COVID-19. Here the CDR3 reads CASSQGEAFF. The CDR3, as DNA: TGTGCCAGCAGCCAGGGAGAAGCTTTCTTT.